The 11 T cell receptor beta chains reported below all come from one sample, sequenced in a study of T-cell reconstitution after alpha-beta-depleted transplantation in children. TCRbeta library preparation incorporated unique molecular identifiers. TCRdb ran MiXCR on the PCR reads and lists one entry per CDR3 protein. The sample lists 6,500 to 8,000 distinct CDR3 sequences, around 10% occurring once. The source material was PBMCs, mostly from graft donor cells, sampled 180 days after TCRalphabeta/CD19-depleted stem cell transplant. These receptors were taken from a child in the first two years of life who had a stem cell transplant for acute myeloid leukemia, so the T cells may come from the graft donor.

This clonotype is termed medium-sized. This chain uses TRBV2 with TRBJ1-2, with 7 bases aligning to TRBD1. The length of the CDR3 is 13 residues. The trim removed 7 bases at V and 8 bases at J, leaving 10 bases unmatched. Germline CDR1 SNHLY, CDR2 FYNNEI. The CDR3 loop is CASKDTRQGGYTF. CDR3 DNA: TGTGCCAGCAAGGACACACGACAGGGCGGCTACACCTTC. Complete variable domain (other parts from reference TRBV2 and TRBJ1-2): EPEVTQTPSHQVTQMGQEVILRCVPISNHLYFYWYRQILGQKVEFLVSFYNNEISEKSEIFDDQFSVERPDGSNFTLKIRSTKLEDSAMYFCASKDTRQGGYTFGSGTRLTVV.

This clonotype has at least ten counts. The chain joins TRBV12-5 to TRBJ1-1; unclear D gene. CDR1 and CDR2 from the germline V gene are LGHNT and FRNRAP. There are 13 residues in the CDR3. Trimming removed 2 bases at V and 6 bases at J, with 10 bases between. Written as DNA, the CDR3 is TGTGCTAGTGGTTTGACTGGCGGCGCTGAAGCTTTCTTT. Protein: CASGLTGGAEAFF. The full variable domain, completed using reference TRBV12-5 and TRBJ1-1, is DARVTQTPRHKVTEMGQEVTMRCQPILGHNTVFWYRQTMMQGLELLAYFRNRAPLDDSGMPKDRFSAEMPDATLATLKIQPSEPRDSAVYFCASGLTGGAEAFFGQGTRLTVV.

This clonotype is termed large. CDR3 DNA: TGCAGTGTTCGGCGACGGGACAGCATCCCATCCCTCCACTTT. Translated: CSVRRRDSIPSLHF. The genes are TRBV20-1 and TRBJ1-6, with 7 bases matching TRBD1. V lost 7 bases, J lost 14 bases, and 17 bases stayed unmatched. Per germline, CDR1 DFQATT and CDR2 SNEGSKA (reference sequence). The CDR3 totals 14 residues.

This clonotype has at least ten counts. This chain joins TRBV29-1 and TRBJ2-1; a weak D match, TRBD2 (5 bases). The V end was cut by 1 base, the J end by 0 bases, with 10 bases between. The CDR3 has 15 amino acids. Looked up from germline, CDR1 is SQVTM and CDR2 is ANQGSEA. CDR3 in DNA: TGCAGCGTTGAAGTTCGAGGGAGCTCCTACAATGAGCAGTTCTTC. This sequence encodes CSVEVRGSSYNEQFF.

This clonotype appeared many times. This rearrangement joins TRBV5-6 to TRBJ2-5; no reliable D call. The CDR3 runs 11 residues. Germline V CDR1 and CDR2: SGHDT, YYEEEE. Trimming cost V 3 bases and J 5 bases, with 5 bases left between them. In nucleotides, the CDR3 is TGTGCCAGCAGCTATCGGGAGACCCAGTACTTC. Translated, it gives CASSYRETQYF.

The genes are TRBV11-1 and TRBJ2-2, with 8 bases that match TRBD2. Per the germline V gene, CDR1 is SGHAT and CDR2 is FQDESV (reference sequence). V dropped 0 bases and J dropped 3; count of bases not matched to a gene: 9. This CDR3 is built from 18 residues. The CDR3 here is CASSLATASGFYTGELFF. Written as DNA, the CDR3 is TGTGCCAGCAGCTTAGCAACTGCTAGCGGGTTCTACACCGGGGAGCTGTTTTTT. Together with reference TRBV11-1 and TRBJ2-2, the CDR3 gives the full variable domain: EAEVAQSPRYKITEKSQAVAFWCDPISGHATLYWYRQILGQGPELLVQFQDESVVDDSQLPKDRFSAERLKGVDSTLKIQPAELGDSAMYLCASSLATASGFYTGELFFGEGSRLTVL.

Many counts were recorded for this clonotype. The CDR3 reads CASSVGRVQETQYF. In nucleotides, the CDR3 is TGTGCCAGCAGTGTCGGGAGAGTTCAAGAGACCCAGTACTTC. The chain joins TRBV2 to TRBJ2-5; D perhaps matches TRBD2 (6 bases). V was shortened by 4 bases and J by 2 bases, with 11 bases between the two germline ends. The germline gives CDR1 SNHLY, CDR2 FYNNEI. The CDR3 is made up of 14 amino acids.

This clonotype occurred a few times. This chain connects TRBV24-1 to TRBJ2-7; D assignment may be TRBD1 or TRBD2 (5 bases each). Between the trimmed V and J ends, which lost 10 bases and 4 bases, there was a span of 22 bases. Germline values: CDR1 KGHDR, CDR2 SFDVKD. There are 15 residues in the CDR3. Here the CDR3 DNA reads TGTGCCACACCCTTTACCGGGACCGGCGTTTACGAGCAGTACTTC. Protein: CATPFTGTGVYEQYF.

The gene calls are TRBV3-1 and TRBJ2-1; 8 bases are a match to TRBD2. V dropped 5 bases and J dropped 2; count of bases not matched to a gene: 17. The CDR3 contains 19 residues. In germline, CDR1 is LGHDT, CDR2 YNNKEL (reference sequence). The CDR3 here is CASSWERETIQGTYNEQFF. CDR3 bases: TGTGCCAGCAGCTGGGAGCGGGAGACGATTCAAGGGACCTACAATGAGCAGTTCTTC.

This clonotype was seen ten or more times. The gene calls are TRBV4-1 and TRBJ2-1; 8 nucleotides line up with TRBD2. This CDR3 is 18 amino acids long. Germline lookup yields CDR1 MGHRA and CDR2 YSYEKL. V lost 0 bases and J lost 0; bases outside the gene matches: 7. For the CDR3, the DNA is TGCGCCAGCAGCCAAGAAGACCCACTAGCGGTCTCCTACAATGAGCAGTTCTTC. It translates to CASSQEDPLAVSYNEQFF.

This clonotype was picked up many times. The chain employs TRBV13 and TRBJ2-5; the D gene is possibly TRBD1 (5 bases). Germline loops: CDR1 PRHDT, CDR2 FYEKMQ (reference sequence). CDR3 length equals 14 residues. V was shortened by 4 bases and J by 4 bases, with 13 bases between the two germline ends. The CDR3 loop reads CASSYLGEGETQYF. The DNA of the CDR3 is TGTGCCAGCAGCTACCTAGGGGAAGGAGAGACCCAGTACTTC.